These 21 T cell receptor beta chains originate from one sample sequenced in a study of control samples from healthy donors and cancer patients. The repertoire was sequenced with immunoSEQ multiplex PCR; TCRdb's copy has only in-frame clones and lacks some. The sample records under 30,000 clones, 70% to 90% being singletons. What was sequenced was formalin-fixed, paraffin-embedded tissue. The source is a female donor with melanoma.

The chain recombines TRBV5-1 with TRBJ2-5; 11 nucleotides line up with TRBD1. Germline V CDR1 and CDR2: SGHRS, YFSETQ. The J segment lost 3 bases and the V segment lost 4 bases, leaving 17 bases of the junction unmatched. The CDR3 runs to 19 residues. CDR3 DNA: TGCGCCAGCAGCCCCACTCTTCATCGGGACAGGGGGGGAAAAGAGACCCAGTACTTC. Translation gives CASSPTLHRDRGGKETQYF.

The chain uses TRBV2 and TRBJ2-5; 7 bases agree with TRBD1. The germline CDR1 and CDR2 sequences are SNHLY and FYNNEI. V lost 6 bases, J lost 1 base, and 8 bases stayed unmatched. The CDR3 runs 15 residues. The CDR3 sequence: CASRVTGTAQETQYF. As DNA, the CDR3 is TGTGCCAGCAGAGTTACCGGGACAGCCCAAGAGACCCAGTACTTC.

This sequence joins TRBV19 and TRBJ1-1; possible D gene TRBD1, 6 bases. Between the trimmed V and J ends, which lost 5 bases and 3 bases, there was a span of 10 bases. Germline lookup yields CDR1 LNHDA and CDR2 SQIVND (reference sequence). This CDR3 is built from 13 residues. CDR3 sequence: CASSEDRYTEAFF. The CDR3 DNA follows: TGTGCCAGTAGTGAAGACAGGTACACTGAAGCTTTCTTT.

The CDR3 bases are TGCACCGGGGGGGAGTTGAACACTGAAGCTTTCTTT. Amino acids: CTGGELNTEAFF. The chain couples TRBV29-1 to TRBJ1-1; TRBD1 might be the D (5 bases). The CDR3 loop spans 12 amino acids. Germline V gene lookup returns CDR1 SQVTM and CDR2 ANQGSEA.

In DNA, the CDR3 is TGTGCCAGCAGCTTAGGCAACTCTGAGGCTGAGACCCAGTACTTC. This codes for CASSLGNSEAETQYF. The chain couples TRBV7-9 to TRBJ2-5; D is undetermined. The CDR3 runs 15 residues. V was trimmed by 1 base and J by 5 bases, leaving 14 bases between them. CDR1 SEHNR and CDR2 FQNEAQ come from the germline V gene (reference sequence).

The V gene is TRBV7-2, the J gene TRBJ2-1; TRBD2 is a possible D gene (5 bases). Germline CDR1 reads SGHTA; CDR2 reads FQGNSA. This CDR3 has 13 amino acids. V was clipped by 1 base and J by 10 bases, with 11 bases between them. CDR3 loop: CASSLVVAREQFF. In nucleotides, the CDR3 is TGTGCCAGCAGCTTAGTGGTAGCGAGGGAGCAGTTCTTC.

This chain links TRBV19 with TRBJ2-3; D unclear. The CDR3 has 14 residues. Germline V CDR1 and CDR2: LNHDA, SQIVND (reference sequence). V was pared by 3 bases and J by 4 bases, with 11 bases between. The CDR3 reads CASSIQSAADTQYF. The CDR3 coding sequence is TGTGCCAGTAGTATCCAGAGTGCAGCAGATACGCAGTATTTT.

V gene TRBV4-2 combines with J gene TRBJ2-1, with TRBD2 as a possible D gene (7 bases). The V gene's germline CDR1 is LGHNA and CDR2 YNFKEQ. The CDR3 has 15 residues. With 1 base removed from V and 8 bases from J, the gap between germline ends came to 15 bases. The CDR3 reads CASSQVGASGDEQFF. In DNA, the CDR3 is TGTGCCAGCAGCCAAGTGGGGGCTAGCGGCGATGAGCAGTTCTTC.

The chain carries TRBV2 and TRBJ2-2, with 8 bases aligning to TRBD1. The CDR3 runs 14 residues. Trimming at V came to 7 bases and at J to 5 bases, leaving 6 bases not matched to a gene. The germline gives CDR1 SNHLY, CDR2 FYNNEI. CDR3 nucleotide sequence: TGTGCCAGCATGGACAGGGTACGGACCGGGGAGCTGTTTTTT. The encoded protein is CASMDRVRTGELFF.

V and J are TRBV4-2 and TRBJ1-1, with D possibly being TRBD1 (5 bases). The length of the CDR3 is 14 residues. Germline values: CDR1 LGHNA, CDR2 YNFKEQ. V was trimmed by 4 bases and J by 3 bases, leaving 12 bases between them. This CDR3 is CASSRQGSDTEAFF. The CDR3 nucleotides are TGTGCCAGCAGCCGTCAGGGATCGGACACTGAAGCTTTCTTT.

The chain recombines TRBV5-5 with TRBJ2-7, with D possibly TRBD1 on 6 matching bases. V lost 7 bases to trimming and J lost 4 bases, with 15 bases between them. This CDR3 region has 13 residues. Germline-derived CDR1 and CDR2 are SGHKS and YYEKEE (reference sequence). The CDR3 DNA follows: TGTGCCAGCTGGGACACCAACTTTTACGAGCAGTACTTC. This encodes CASWDTNFYEQYF.

This clone was detected only once. In DNA form, the CDR3 reads TGTGCCAGCAGCAAGCACCCCTACGAGCAGTACTTC. Its translation is CASSKHPYEQYF. J is TRBJ2-7 and V is TRBV11-3; D gene uncertain. V gave up 5 bases and J gave up 2 bases, with 7 bases separating them. This CDR3 has 12 amino acids. In germline, CDR1 is SGHNT, CDR2 YENEEA.

This clone was seen a single time. The chain combines TRBV11-3 with TRBJ2-1; TRBD2 matches 9 bases. The length of the CDR3 is 17 residues. Trimming at V came to 5 bases and at J to 5 bases, leaving 13 bases not matched to a gene. Germline V CDR1 and CDR2: SGHNT, YENEEA. CDR3 sequence reads: CASSPGYSSGIHNEQFF. The CDR3 DNA is TGTGCCAGCAGCCCCGGTTATTCTAGCGGGATCCACAATGAGCAGTTCTTC.

This sequence joins TRBV9 and TRBJ1-1; the match to TRBD1 covers 7 bases. The length of the CDR3 is 15 residues. V lost 2 bases to trimming and J lost 6 bases; unmatched junction nucleotides: 10. The germline gives CDR1 SGDLS, CDR2 YYNGEE. This CDR3 is CASSVTQGTPPEAFF. The CDR3 DNA reads TGTGCCAGCAGCGTGACACAGGGGACACCCCCTGAAGCTTTCTTT.

A word on this clone: Possible read error: a much larger clone is one base away. This chain connects TRBV7-2 to TRBJ1-2, with D perhaps matching TRBD1 (5 bases). The CDR3 length is 13 residues. Trimming cost V 5 bases and J 2 bases, with 9 bases left between them. Germline V CDR1 and CDR2: SGHTA, FQGNSA. The CDR3 DNA reads as TGTGCCAGCAGCCCCGACAGCAACTATGGCTACACCTTC. The encoded protein is CASSPDSNYGYTF.

The chain has TRBV27 and TRBJ1-3, with 7 bases identical to TRBD1. Germline V CDR1 and CDR2: MNHEY, SMNVEV (reference sequence). V was pared by 3 bases and J by 2 bases, with 10 bases of the junction left unmatched. The CDR3 is 17 residues long. The CDR3 DNA sequence: TGTGCCAGCAGTTTTACCGGGACAGTGGGGCCTGGAAACACCATATATTTT. Amino acids: CASSFTGTVGPGNTIYF.

V is TRBV7-2 and J is TRBJ2-3; 7 nucleotides agree with TRBD1. The V and J ends lost 1 base and 5 bases, in that order; junction bases with no gene match: 9. CDR1 is SGHTA, CDR2 FQGNSA, per germline. The CDR3 loop spans 16 amino acids. The CDR3 region is CASSLVGQGVGDTQYF. The CDR3 DNA follows: TGTGCCAGCAGCTTAGTTGGGCAGGGGGTTGGAGATACGCAGTATTTT.

The chain employs TRBV10-3 and TRBJ1-1; no definite D call. The germline V and J ends were trimmed by 4 bases and 1 base, with 10 bases remaining between them. The germline V gene encodes CDR1 ENHRY and CDR2 SYGVKD. The CDR3 has 14 amino acids. CDR3 bases: TGTGCCATCAGTGGGGATCGGGGGAACACTGAAGCTTTCTTT. It is translated as CAISGDRGNTEAFF.

V and J are TRBV6-1 and TRBJ1-3; no clear D gene. There are 14 residues in the CDR3. The germline V gene encodes CDR1 MNHNS and CDR2 SASEGT. Trimming left V 2 bases short and J 0 bases short, with 5 bases between. The CDR3 here is CASSEHGSGNTIYF. The CDR3 DNA sequence: TGTGCCAGCAGTGAACACGGCTCTGGAAACACCATATATTTT.

The gene calls are TRBV11-2 and TRBJ1-1; tentatively, D is TRBD1 (6 bases). V gave up 5 bases and J gave up 4 bases, with 14 bases separating them. There are 14 residues in the CDR3. Germline assignment: CDR1 SGHAT and CDR2 FQNNGV. The CDR3 region is CASSAWGLGTEAFF. As DNA, the CDR3 is TGTGCCAGCAGCGCTTGGGGGCTAGGCACTGAAGCTTTCTTT.

The rearrangement joins TRBV9 to TRBJ2-1; 9 bases are shared with TRBD2. V lost 3 bases, J lost 9 bases, and 7 bases stayed unmatched. The CDR3 covers 14 residues. Germline V gives CDR1 SGDLS, CDR2 YYNGEE. The DNA for the CDR3 is TGTGCCAGCAGCGACCGGGCGGGAGGGTTTGAGCAGTTCTTC. This encodes CASSDRAGGFEQFF. The whole variable domain, filled in from reference TRBV9 and TRBJ2-1, reads DSGVTQTPKHLITATGQRVTLRCSPRSGDLSVYWYQQSLDQGLQFLIQYYNGEERAKGNILERFSAQQFPDLHSELNLSSLELGDSALYFCASSDRAGGFEQFFGPGTRLTVL.